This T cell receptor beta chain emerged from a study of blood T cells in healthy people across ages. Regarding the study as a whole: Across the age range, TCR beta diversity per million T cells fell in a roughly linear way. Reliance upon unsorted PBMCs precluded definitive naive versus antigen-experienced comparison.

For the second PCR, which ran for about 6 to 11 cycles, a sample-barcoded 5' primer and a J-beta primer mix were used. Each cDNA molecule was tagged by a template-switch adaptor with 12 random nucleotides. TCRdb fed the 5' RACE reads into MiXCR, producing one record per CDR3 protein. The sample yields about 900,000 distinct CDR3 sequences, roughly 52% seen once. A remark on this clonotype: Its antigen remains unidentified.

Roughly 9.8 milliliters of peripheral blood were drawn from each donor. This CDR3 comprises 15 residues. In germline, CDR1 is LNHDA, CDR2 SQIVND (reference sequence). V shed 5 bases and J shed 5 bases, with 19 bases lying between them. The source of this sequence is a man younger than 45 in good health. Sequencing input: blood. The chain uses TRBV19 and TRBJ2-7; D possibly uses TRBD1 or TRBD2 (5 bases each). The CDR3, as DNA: TGTGCCAGTAGTCCTCACGCAGGGAGATTGAACGAGCAGTACTTC. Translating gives CASSPHAGRLNEQYF.